This T cell receptor (beta chain) was profiled in a study of shared clonotypes between healthy human individuals. Deep level was the assay's run setting. Methods used by the authors: Junction-only sequences without quality scores came from ImmunoSEQ, so filtering differed. Method: immunoSEQ multiplex PCR; TCRdb's copy keeps in-frame clones and lacks some. V and J calls and clone size are as listed in that table; D and trimming were resolved from the DNA. The sample records about 2.4 million clones, over 85% being singletons. About this clone itself: The antigen is not known.

Germline CDR1 is ENHRY and CDR2 is SYGVKD. V lost 6 bases and J 0 bases, leaving 12 bases between the germline ends. CDR3 length: 14 residues. Whole-study results and caveats: Represented diversity (both genetic and exposure-history) was limited by the small number of donors. Estimated richness was generally greater in naive than memory subsets.

This clonotype was sampled from a man aged 18-30 years in good health. Some clones in this sample may be carry-over from other donors' samples. Sequencing was done on a sample of naive CD4+ T cells from PBMCs. Subset denoted: CD45RA+ positively selected. The chain couples TRBV10-3 to TRBJ2-7, with D hard to call. Here the CDR3 DNA reads TGTGCCATCAGAGTGGACGAGAGCTCCTACGAGCAGTACTTC. Translating it yields CAIRVDESSYEQYF.